The 24 T cell receptor beta chains presented below share a single source sample, sequenced in a study of cytomegalovirus exposure and HLA in healthy donors. In the PCR, 60 Vbeta and 13 Jbeta primers were used. Assay: immunoSEQ multiplex PCR; the TCRdb copy retains only in-frame clones and omits some. The sample holds 100,000 to 150,000 clones, around three quarters seen once. Sequenced: PBMCs. The receptors here all came from a woman aged 55-69 years in good health and CMV-seropositive.

For the CDR3, the DNA is TGTGCCAGCAGTATTCAGGGGGCGAACTATGGCTACACCTTC. Residues: CASSIQGANYGYTF. This sequence joins TRBV27 and TRBJ1-2; 8 nucleotides line up with TRBD1. Germline trimming cut 5 bases from V and 2 bases from J; bases unmatched to any gene: 4. The CDR3 is 14 residues long. The V gene's germline CDR1 is MNHEY and CDR2 SMNVEV (reference sequence).

The gene calls are TRBV7-3 and TRBJ2-1; 11 positions match TRBD2. This CDR3 is 18 amino acids long. Germline-derived CDR1 and CDR2 are SGHTA and FQGTGA. The junction had 4 bases not matched to a gene; V was cut back by 0 bases and J by 0 bases. CDR3 nucleotides: TGTGCCAGCAGCTTAACGGGGACTAGCGGTTTCTCCTACAATGAGCAGTTCTTC. This gives the protein CASSLTGTSGFSYNEQFF.

The V and J genes are TRBV4-1 and TRBJ2-1; 8 bases align to TRBD2. The V gene end was trimmed by 4 bases and the J gene end by 7 bases; junction bases not matched to a gene: 6. There are 14 residues in the CDR3. Per the germline V gene, CDR1 is MGHRA and CDR2 is YSYEKL. The CDR3 loop is CASSPQERGNEQFF. Here the CDR3 DNA reads TGCGCCAGCAGCCCCCAGGAGCGGGGGAATGAGCAGTTCTTC.

This chain uses TRBV18 with TRBJ2-5; 9 nucleotides agree with TRBD1. The CDR3 covers 15 residues. Germline-derived CDR1 and CDR2 are KGHSH and LQKENI. Losses at the gene ends were 3 bases for V and 7 bases for J; bases not matched to a gene: 9. For the CDR3, the DNA is TGTGCCAGCTCACCCCCGGGGACAGGGAAGTGGACCCAGTACTTC. It specifies CASSPPGTGKWTQYF.

The rearrangement uses TRBV6-5 and TRBJ1-1; D might be TRBD1 (6 bases). Germline V gene data show CDR1 as MNHEY and CDR2 as SVGAGI. V was clipped by 6 bases and J by 1 base, with 12 bases between them. The CDR3 totals 14 residues. This chain's CDR3 is CASSSGHRNTEAFF. DNA for the CDR3: TGTGCCAGCAGCTCGGGACATAGGAACACTGAAGCTTTCTTT.

Only one count was recorded for this clone. V usage is TRBV9 and J usage is TRBJ1-1; TRBD1 matches at 8 bases. CDR1 is SGDLS, CDR2 YYNGEE, per germline. J lost 8 bases, V lost 4 bases, and 7 bases had no gene match. The CDR3 is made up of 13 amino acids. The CDR3 DNA reads TGTGCCAGCAGCCCCGGACAGGGAGTGGAAGCTTTCTTT. Amino acid sequence: CASSPGQGVEAFF.

This clone was counted only a few times. The chain links TRBV10-1 to TRBJ2-7; 7 bases fit TRBD1. Trimming took 5 bases from V and 4 from J; bases not matched to a gene: 8. The CDR3 spans 14 residues. Germline CDR1 reads WNHNN; CDR2 reads SYGVQD (reference sequence). The CDR3 region is CASSPTGRGYEQYF. The CDR3 coding sequence is TGCGCCAGCAGTCCGACAGGGAGAGGGTACGAGCAGTACTTC.

The chain carries TRBV7-3 and TRBJ2-5; 8 nucleotides line up with TRBD2. Germline V lookup: CDR1 SGHTA, CDR2 FQGTGA. CDR3 length: 14 amino acids. J lost 5 bases, V lost 3 bases, and 5 bases had no gene match. The chain's CDR3 is CASSFNGGAETQYF. In DNA, the CDR3 is TGTGCCAGCAGCTTCAACGGGGGGGCGGAGACCCAGTACTTC.

This clone was seen a few times. In DNA, the CDR3 is TGTGCCAGCAGCGCCCCGGGGGGGCAGGCCCTCCAAGAGACCCAGTACTTC. This translates into CASSAPGGQALQETQYF. The chain has TRBV9 and TRBJ2-5; 8 bases line up with TRBD2. Germline V gives CDR1 SGDLS, CDR2 YYNGEE. Unmatched junction bases numbered 11, after V lost 3 bases and J lost 1 base. CDR3 length: 17 amino acids. The full variable domain, rest sourced from reference TRBV9 and TRBJ2-5, is DSGVTQTPKHLITATGQRVTLRCSPRSGDLSVYWYQQSLDQGLQFLIQYYNGEERAKGNILERFSAQQFPDLHSELNLSSLELGDSALYFCASSAPGGQALQETQYFGPGTRLLVL.

The chain uses TRBV19 and TRBJ1-2, with 7 positions matching TRBD1. The V segment lost 8 bases and the J segment 4 bases; nucleotides outside the gene matches: 10. In germline, CDR1 is LNHDA, CDR2 SQIVND (reference sequence). This CDR3 has 14 amino acids. CDR3 loop: CASRIGTVLYGYTF. The CDR3 DNA sequence: TGTGCCAGTCGAATCGGGACAGTCCTCTATGGCTACACCTTC.

A word on this clone: An end of the junction does not agree with germline; a read error may underlie this. The chain recombines TRBV7-2 with TRBJ2-1; 9 positions agree with TRBD2. The germline V gene encodes CDR1 SGHTA and CDR2 FQGNSA. The CDR3 contains 15 residues. The CDR3 region is CASSSEGGLAFERFF. The CDR3 DNA sequence: TGTGCCAGCAGCTCGGAGGGCGGACTAGCGTTTGAGCGGTTCTTC. Complete variable domain (other parts from reference TRBV7-2 and TRBJ2-1): GAGVSQSPSNKVTEKGKDVELRCDPISGHTALYWYRQSLGQGLEFLIYFQGNSAPDKSGLPSDRFSAERTGGSVSTLTIQRTQQEDSAVYLCASSSEGGLAFERFFGPGTRLTVL.

This clone has just one count. The V gene is TRBV10-3, the J gene TRBJ1-1; 10 positions agree with TRBD1. The trim removed 10 bases at V and 5 bases at J, leaving 7 bases unmatched. CDR3 length equals 13 residues. From germline, CDR1 is ENHRY and CDR2 SYGVKD. The CDR3 here is CATTGTGATEAFF. CDR3 nucleotides: TGTGCCACCACGGGGACAGGGGCAACTGAAGCTTTCTTT.

This clone was counted between two and nine times. The rearrangement uses TRBV10-2 and TRBJ1-2; D remains ambiguous. The CDR3 is 13 amino acids. V was cut by 8 bases and J by 4 bases, with 14 bases left in between. Germline CDR1 and CDR2: WSHSY and SAAADI. The CDR3 sequence is CASSGGPVYGYTF. The DNA for the CDR3 is TGCGCCAGCTCGGGTGGTCCAGTCTATGGCTACACCTTC.

This rearrangement joins TRBV11-3 to TRBJ1-4; D perhaps matches TRBD1 (6 bases). The CDR3 totals 13 residues. Germline CDR1 SGHNT, CDR2 YENEEA. Between the trimmed V and J ends, which lost 5 bases and 8 bases, there was a span of 12 bases. DNA for the CDR3: TGTGCCAGCAGCCGGACAGCAGGAGAAAAACTGTTTTTT. It encodes CASSRTAGEKLFF.

The V and J genes are TRBV18 and TRBJ2-3, with 7 bases identical to TRBD1. Trimming took 1 base from V and 3 from J; bases not matched to a gene: 4. CDR1 and CDR2 from the germline V gene are KGHSH and LQKENI. CDR3 length equals 15 residues. CDR3 region: CASSPRQGRTDTQYF. DNA for the CDR3: TGTGCCAGCTCACCACGACAGGGTAGGACAGATACGCAGTATTTT.

This chain links TRBV7-9 with TRBJ1-1, with D perhaps TRBD1 (6 bases). CDR3 length: 15 amino acids. Trimming took 5 bases from V and 6 from J, leaving 19 bases between them. Germline CDR1 SEHNR, CDR2 FQNEAQ (reference sequence). The DNA of the CDR3 is TGTGCCAGCAGCGTCCGGGACACCAACGTCGCTGAAGCTTTCTTT. Its translation is CASSVRDTNVAEAFF. Full variable domain (rest looked up from reference TRBV7-9 and TRBJ1-1): DTGVSQNPRHKITKRGQNVTFRCDPISEHNRLYWYRQTLGQGPEFLTYFQNEAQLEKSRLLSDRFSAERPKGSFSTLEIQRTEQGDSAMYLCASSVRDTNVAEAFFGQGTRLTVV.

The rearrangement joins TRBV10-1 to TRBJ2-1; possible D gene TRBD1, 6 bases. The V gene lost 6 bases and the J gene lost 7 bases, with 16 bases spanning the gap. The CDR3 has 14 amino acids. CDR1 WNHNN and CDR2 SYGVQD come from the germline V gene (reference sequence). CDR3 region: CASSRDIIENEQFF. In nucleotides, the CDR3 is TGCGCCAGCAGCCGGGACATAATAGAGAATGAGCAGTTCTTC.

This clone was seen more than once but under ten times. This sequence joins TRBV29-1 and TRBJ2-5, with 13 bases identical to TRBD2. Trimming removed 7 bases from V and 5 bases from J; junction bases left unmatched: 16. The CDR3 spans 17 residues. The germline V gene encodes CDR1 SQVTM and CDR2 ANQGSEA. The CDR3 spells CSGVGLAGAINLETQYF. The CDR3 nucleotides are TGCAGCGGAGTTGGACTAGCGGGGGCCATTAATCTGGAGACCCAGTACTTC.

CDR3 DNA: TGTGCCAGCAGCTTGCGGCGCGGGGGCACTGAAGCTTTCTTT. Protein sequence: CASSLRRGGTEAFF. This rearrangement joins TRBV7-3 to TRBJ1-1, with D possibly being TRBD1 (5 bases). The V end was cut by 3 bases, the J end by 4 bases, with 12 bases between. The CDR3 covers 14 residues. Germline V gene lookup returns CDR1 SGHTA and CDR2 FQGTGA.

This clone was picked up one time. The V call is TRBV28, the J call TRBJ1-1, with TRBD1 identical over 8 bases. The germline CDR1 and CDR2 sequences are MDHEN and SYDVKM. With V trimmed by 2 bases and J by 6 bases, 23 bases remained unmatched. The CDR3 has 20 residues. The CDR3: CASSLPRQGPVQDWTAEAFF. The CDR3 DNA is TGTGCCAGCAGTTTACCCAGACAGGGGCCCGTACAGGATTGGACGGCTGAAGCTTTCTTT.

The chain employs TRBV5-6 and TRBJ2-2, with TRBD1 matching 7 bases. V was pared by 0 bases and J by 6 bases, with 11 bases of the junction left unmatched. The CDR3 runs 17 residues. Germline V CDR1 and CDR2: SGHDT, YYEEEE. The CDR3 sequence is CASSLVGSRGRSGELFF. CDR3 nucleotides: TGTGCCAGCAGCTTGGTTGGTAGTAGGGGGCGGTCCGGGGAGCTGTTTTTT.

The chain carries TRBV5-6 and TRBJ1-1; no definite D call. The CDR3 contains 13 residues. Trimming cost V 2 bases and J 3 bases, with 8 bases left between them. Germline CDR1 SGHDT, CDR2 YYEEEE. The CDR3 DNA sequence: TGTGCCAGCAGCTTTCGGGAGTACACTGAAGCTTTCTTT. As protein: CASSFREYTEAFF.

The gene calls are TRBV5-1 and TRBJ2-1; 8 bases map to TRBD1. Germline values: CDR1 SGHRS, CDR2 YFSETQ. The CDR3 contains 15 residues. V lost 3 bases and J lost 7; bases outside the gene matches: 9. The CDR3 reads CASSSGQDLGNEQFF. CDR3 nucleotides: TGCGCCAGCAGCTCGGGACAGGACCTGGGGAATGAGCAGTTCTTC. Full variable domain (rest looked up from reference TRBV5-1 and TRBJ2-1): KAGVTQTPRYLIKTRGQQVTLSCSPISGHRSVSWYQQTPGQGLQFLFEYFSETQRNKGNFPGRFSGRQFSNSRSEMNVSTLELGDSALYLCASSSGQDLGNEQFFGPGTRLTVL.

The chain couples TRBV21-1 to TRBJ1-5; TRBD1 is taken as the D call from the table, unchecked against the DNA. TRBV21-1 is noted as a pseudogene. There are 15 residues in the CDR3. The CDR3 bases are TGTGCCAGCAGATTAACAGGGGGAGGGAGTCAGCCCCAGCATTTT. Protein product: CASRLTGGGSQPQHF.